These T cell receptor beta chains were read from a single sample in a study of T cell repertoires in cytomegalovirus infection. Their antigens are not known. TCRdb reanalysed the reads using MiXCR and keeps one entry per CDR3 protein. The table has 800,000 to 950,000 distinct CDR3 sequences, about 33% seen once. The material sequenced was cultured CD8+ T cells from PBMCs, taken from culture after CMV antigen stimulation. The receptors derive from a human donor in good health (CMV status not recorded). Some clones in this sample may be carry-over from other donors' samples. The CDR3 runs from the conserved cysteine through the conserved F or W. Each record gives: V gene, D gene, J gene, clone size, CDR3 DNA, CDR3 protein. A D gene is named only where the DNA matches it firmly. For some rows the clone size is stated as once, few or many, or as a class when expanded; others skip it.

V gene: TRBV6-2/TRBV6-3
D gene: TRBD1
J gene: TRBJ1-2
clone size: NA
CDR3 DNA: TGTGCCAGCAGTTACTCGATTACAGGGGCGCTCGGCTACACCTTC
CDR3 protein: CASSYSITGALGYTF

V gene: TRBV20-1
D gene: TRBD2
J gene: TRBJ2-5
clone size: NA
CDR3 DNA: TGCAGTGCTAGCGGGGGGATAAAAGAGACCCAGTACTTC
CDR3 protein: CSASGGIKETQYF

V gene: TRBV6-6
D gene: NA
J gene: TRBJ2-1
clone size: NA
CDR3 DNA: TGTGCCAGCAGGGAGAATGAGCAGTTCTTC
CDR3 protein: CASRENEQFF

V gene: TRBV6-1
D gene: TRBD1
J gene: TRBJ1-5
clone size: few
CDR3 DNA: TGTGCCAGCAACGGACAGGGCGATCAGCCCCAGCATTTT
CDR3 protein: CASNGQGDQPQHF

V gene: TRBV27
D gene: NA
J gene: TRBJ2-4
clone size: few
CDR3 DNA: TGTGCCAGCAGTCCAGACACAGCCAAAAACATTCAGTACTTC
CDR3 protein: CASSPDTAKNIQYF

V gene: TRBV5-5
D gene: NA
J gene: TRBJ2-7
clone size: NA
CDR3 DNA: TGTGCCAGCAGCTTGGTTGTCTTGCGTCAGAGTACCTACGAGCAGTACTTC
CDR3 protein: CASSLVVLRQSTYEQYF

V gene: TRBV10-3
D gene: TRBD2
J gene: TRBJ2-5
clone size: NA
CDR3 DNA: TGTGCCATCAGTGAGGCGAGCCTAGCGGGGGTCCAAGAGACCCAGTACTTC
CDR3 protein: CAISEASLAGVQETQYF

V gene: TRBV9
D gene: TRBD2
J gene: TRBJ2-5
clone size: NA
CDR3 DNA: TGTGCCAGCAGCGCCGACGGCTTGGCGGGGGAAGAGACCCAGTACTTC
CDR3 protein: CASSADGLAGEETQYF

V gene: TRBV12-3/TRBV12-4
D gene: TRBD1
J gene: TRBJ2-2
clone size: few
CDR3 DNA: TGTGCCAGCAGTCAACCGGGACAGGGGGGCACCGGGGAGCTGTTTTTT
CDR3 protein: CASSQPGQGGTGELFF

V gene: TRBV6-1
D gene: NA
J gene: TRBJ1-2
clone size: NA
CDR3 DNA: TGTGCCACCCCAGGGGAGACGGGTTCTAACTATGGCTACACCTTC
CDR3 protein: CATPGETGSNYGYTF

V gene: TRBV4-1
D gene: TRBD1
J gene: TRBJ1-2
clone size: NA
CDR3 DNA: TGCGCCAGCAGCCAACGGGACAGGGCAAGTAACTATGGCTACACCTTC
CDR3 protein: CASSQRDRASNYGYTF

V gene: TRBV12-3/TRBV12-4
D gene: NA
J gene: TRBJ2-5
clone size: few
CDR3 DNA: TGTGCCAGCCGAGCACTACGGGCAGGGACCCAAGAGACCCAGTACTTC
CDR3 protein: CASRALRAGTQETQYF

V gene: TRBV2
D gene: TRBD1
J gene: TRBJ2-3
clone size: few
CDR3 DNA: TGTGCCAGCAGTGAACCGGACAGGGACCGCACAGATACGCAGTATTTT
CDR3 protein: CASSEPDRDRTDTQYF

V gene: TRBV4-3
D gene: TRBD1
J gene: TRBJ1-2
clone size: NA
CDR3 DNA: TGCGCCAGCAGCCAAGATTTAGCAGGGGGAAGGTTTAACTATGGCTACACCTTC
CDR3 protein: CASSQDLAGGRFNYGYTF

V gene: TRBV7-6
D gene: NA
J gene: TRBJ2-6
clone size: NA
CDR3 DNA: TGTGCCAGCAGCGGTTTACAGATCCCCTCTGGGGCCAACGTCCTGACTTTC
CDR3 protein: CASSGLQIPSGANVLTF

V gene: TRBV6-2/TRBV6-3
D gene: NA
J gene: TRBJ2-7
clone size: NA
CDR3 DNA: TGTGCCAGCAAGGAACCAGGGGTCACCTACGAGCAGTACTTC
CDR3 protein: CASKEPGVTYEQYF

V gene: TRBV7-6
D gene: NA
J gene: TRBJ2-1
clone size: many
CDR3 DNA: TGTGCCAGCAGTTTGAGAACATACAATGAGCAGTTCTTC
CDR3 protein: CASSLRTYNEQFF

V gene: TRBV6-1
D gene: TRBD1
J gene: TRBJ1-2
clone size: NA
CDR3 DNA: TGTGCCAGCGGGGTCTCGGGACAGGGCTATGGCTACACCTTC
CDR3 protein: CASGVSGQGYGYTF

V gene: TRBV9
D gene: NA
J gene: TRBJ2-1
clone size: NA
CDR3 DNA: TGTGCCAGCAGCGTGGCGGGGGCCGGGGAGCAGTTCTTC
CDR3 protein: CASSVAGAGEQFF

V gene: TRBV10-3
D gene: NA
J gene: TRBJ2-4
clone size: few
CDR3 DNA: TGTGCCTCCGGGGGATCGGCGAACATTCAGTACTTC
CDR3 protein: CASGGSANIQYF

V gene: TRBV27
D gene: NA
J gene: TRBJ2-3
clone size: many
CDR3 DNA: TGTGCCAGCAGTTTATACAGGGATACAGATACGCAGTATTTT
CDR3 protein: CASSLYRDTDTQYF

V gene: TRBV7-2
D gene: NA
J gene: TRBJ2-3
clone size: many
CDR3 DNA: TGTGCCAGCAGCCTTCTCCTAGGGGCTAGCACAGATACGCAGTATTTT
CDR3 protein: CASSLLLGASTDTQYF

V gene: TRBV6-2/TRBV6-3
D gene: NA
J gene: TRBJ2-2
clone size: few
CDR3 DNA: TGTGCCAGCAGTTACTCGTGGGGGACGGCTTCCACGAACACCGGGGAGCTGTTTTTT
CDR3 protein: CASSYSWGTASTNTGELFF

V gene: TRBV6-1
D gene: NA
J gene: TRBJ2-5
clone size: few
CDR3 DNA: TGTGCCAGCAGTGAAGGGGGCTGGGAGACCCAGTACTTC
CDR3 protein: CASSEGGWETQYF